The clone carrying this T cell receptor (beta chain) was seen more than once but under ten times. The antigen is not known. The protocol was immunoSEQ multiplex PCR, while the TCRdb copy is restricted to in-frame clones and leaves out a portion. The sample includes more than 250,000 clones, 75% to 90% of them seen just once. Trimming cost V 0 bases and J 3 bases; bases outside gene matches: 7. The CDR3 covers 16 residues. The germline CDR1 and CDR2 sequences are LGHNA and YNFKEQ. The sample belongs to a study of cytomegalovirus exposure and HLA in healthy donors. Points from the study as a whole: Under in vitro conditions, three CMV-associated chains were confirmed as specific for CMV antigens.

The V and J genes are TRBV4-2 and TRBJ1-2; 7 bases align to TRBD1. This clonotype was obtained from a young woman in good health and CMV-seronegative. Sequenced sample: PBMCs. The CDR3 loop is CASSQDLGQDYYGYTF. The CDR3 nucleotides are TGTGCCAGCAGCCAAGATCTAGGACAGGATTACTATGGCTACACCTTC.